This T cell receptor (beta chain) was sequenced in a study of T cell repertoires in cytomegalovirus infection. Study-wide context: Evidence of both CMV infection and a matching HLA type came from public TCR beta signatures.

Study findings and constraints: Predominance within the ex vivo response was attributable to HLA-C-restricted CMV-specific TCR beta clonotypes. The cumulative frequency of public TCR beta families identified carriers of CMV plus the relevant HLA.

Trimming left V 6 bases short and J 4 bases short, with 3 bases between. CDR3 size: 11 residues. Germline assignment: CDR1 SGHVS and CDR2 FNYEAQ. MiXCR, run by TCRdb on the reads, gives a single entry per CDR3 protein. The sample records 800,000 to 950,000 distinct CDR3 sequences, around a third being singletons. The sample holds a few counts of this clonotype. Antigen unknown. This clonotype was sampled from a human donor in good health (CMV status not recorded). Some clones in this sample may be carry-over from other donors' samples. The material sequenced was cultured CD8+ T cells from PBMCs, taken from culture after CMV antigen stimulation. The J gene is TRBJ1-4, the V gene TRBV7-6; D gene ambiguous. CDR3 residues: CASRNNEKLFF. The DNA for the CDR3 is TGTGCCAGCAGAAATAATGAAAAACTGTTTTTT.